This T cell receptor (beta chain) was profiled in a study of cytotoxic CD8 clonotypes in ibrutinib-treated CLL. Study results and caveats: Upon ibrutinib response clonality rose, and upon progression it fell back toward baseline. Researchers report that baseline clonality outpaced age-matched healthy donors and tracked circulating CD8+ T-cell counts. The study found public clonotypes uncommon, contracting or stable on treatment.

The CDR3 is 15 residues long. V was pared by 5 bases and J by 8 bases, with 22 bases between. CDR1 and CDR2 (germline): SGHTA, FQGNSA. Investigators sought sequencing depths of between 1 in 200,000 and 1 in 1 million T cells. The assay was immunoSEQ multiplex PCR, and TCRdb's table has in-frame clones only and misses some. The sample holds 250,000 to 350,000 clones, 76% seen once. Remarks on this clone: Its antigen is as yet unknown.

V is TRBV7-2 and J is TRBJ2-7, with a tentative D call TRBD2 (6 bases). Specimen: PBMCs, collected at disease progression, from a patient treated with ibrutinib. This sequence was found in a human donor with chronic lymphocytic leukemia. The CDR3 region is CASSHQRGVGGKQYF. The CDR3 region has the DNA TGTGCCAGCAGCCACCAGCGAGGAGTCGGAGGGAAGCAGTACTTC.